The next 25 T cell receptor beta chains were all read from a single sample in a study of OX40 agonist ivuxolimab in advanced cancers. Sequenced by immunoSEQ multiplex PCR; TCRdb stores in-frame clones only, minus some. The table records some 79,000 clones, about nine tenths of them present only once. Specimen: CD4+ or CD8+ T cells sorted from blood, collected in a trial of the OX40 agonist ivuxolimab. The receptors shown here come from an adult with an advanced solid tumor such as melanoma, head and neck, liver or kidney cancer.

The chain has TRBV5-6 and TRBJ2-7; 9 bases map to TRBD1. V shed 4 bases and J 4 bases; nucleotides not matched to a gene: 3. The CDR3 consists of 13 residues. CDR1 and CDR2 (germline): SGHDT, YYEEEE. The CDR3 spells CASSTGQGYEQYF. The DNA for the CDR3 is TGTGCCAGCAGCACGGGACAGGGTTACGAGCAGTACTTC.

J is TRBJ1-1 and V is TRBV6-1; D ambiguous. V dropped 6 bases and J dropped 1 base, with 9 bases sitting between them. The germline V gene has CDR1 MNHNS and CDR2 SASEGT. The CDR3 loop spans 13 amino acids. The CDR3 here is CASSVGWNTEAFF. CDR3 nucleotide sequence: TGTGCCAGCAGCGTAGGTTGGAACACTGAAGCTTTCTTT.

The chain joins TRBV5-8 to TRBJ2-3, with D perhaps matching TRBD2 (6 bases). The CDR3 has 15 residues. Germline-derived CDR1 and CDR2 are SGHTS and YDEGEE. V was trimmed by 0 bases and J by 4 bases, leaving 12 bases between them. CDR3 protein: CASSLDGGNSDTQYF. DNA for the CDR3: TGTGCCAGCAGCTTGGATGGGGGGAATTCAGATACGCAGTATTTT.

DNA for the CDR3: TGTGCCAGCAGTCTCGGGACTAACTATGGCTACACCTTC. Protein sequence: CASSLGTNYGYTF. V usage is TRBV28 and J usage is TRBJ1-2; no reliable D call. Trimming removed 5 bases from V and 0 bases from J, with 7 bases in between. CDR3 size: 13 residues. Germline-derived CDR1 and CDR2 are MDHEN and SYDVKM.

This clone has just one count. The V gene is TRBV9, the J gene TRBJ2-1; either TRBD1 or TRBD2 may fit D (5 bases each). Trimming left V 3 bases short and J 0 bases short, with 10 bases between. From germline, CDR1 is SGDLS and CDR2 YYNGEE. The CDR3 totals 15 residues. The DNA for the CDR3 is TGTGCCAGCAGCGCGGGACGCAGCTCCTACAATGAGCAGTTCTTC. Translating it yields CASSAGRSSYNEQFF.

DNA for the CDR3: TGTGCCAGCAGCCAGGGGGGGGCTGGTGGGAGATCCCCCGAGACCCAGTACTTC. It translates to CASSQGGAGGRSPETQYF. The chain has TRBV4-2 and TRBJ2-5; the D gene is possibly TRBD2 (7 bases). The ends were cut back, 3 bases at V and 5 bases at J, with 25 bases in the middle. This CDR3 has 18 amino acids. Germline loops: CDR1 LGHNA, CDR2 YNFKEQ.

A single count supports this clone. The chain joins TRBV4-1 to TRBJ2-1; no clear D. The CDR3 extends over 16 amino acids. The ends were cut back, 1 base at V and 1 base at J, with 11 bases in the middle. The germline V gene has CDR1 MGHRA and CDR2 YSYEKL. The CDR3 region is CASSQGLGMSYNEQFF. The CDR3 nucleotides are TGCGCCAGCAGCCAAGGGCTGGGGATGTCCTACAATGAGCAGTTCTTC.

The rearrangement uses TRBV5-1 and TRBJ1-4; no definite D call. The CDR3 consists of 15 residues. Looked up from germline, CDR1 is SGHRS and CDR2 is YFSETQ. V dropped 0 bases and J dropped 1 base, with 7 bases sitting between them. The CDR3 loop is CASSLAPGTNEKLFF. Here the CDR3 DNA reads TGCGCCAGCAGCTTGGCTCCAGGAACTAATGAAAAACTGTTTTTT. The full variable domain, in which reference TRBV5-1 and TRBJ1-4 provide the parts outside the CDR3, is KAGVTQTPRYLIKTRGQQVTLSCSPISGHRSVSWYQQTPGQGLQFLFEYFSETQRNKGNFPGRFSGRQFSNSRSEMNVSTLELGDSALYLCASSLAPGTNEKLFFGSGTQLSVL.

This clone was recorded only once. This chain links TRBV29-1 with TRBJ1-5; D unclear. The germline V and J ends were trimmed by 4 bases and 4 bases, with 11 bases remaining between them. This CDR3 has 13 amino acids. Germline CDR1 reads SQVTM; CDR2 reads ANQGSEA. Here the CDR3 reads CSVANEWNQPQHF. The CDR3 DNA reads as TGCAGCGTTGCCAATGAGTGGAATCAGCCCCAGCATTTT. Looking up the rest from reference TRBV29-1 and TRBJ1-5 gives the full variable domain: SAVISQKPSRDICQRGTSLTIQCQVDSQVTMMFWYRQQPGQSLTLIATANQGSEATYESGFVIDKFPISRPNLTFSTLTVSNMSPEDSSIYLCSVANEWNQPQHFGDGTRLSIL.

The chain joins TRBV7-3 to TRBJ2-2; D may be TRBD2 (7 bases). Germline V CDR1 and CDR2: SGHTA, FQGTGA. The V end lost 4 bases, the J end lost 4 bases, and 13 bases lay between the germline ends. The CDR3 is 15 residues long. CDR3 in amino acids: CASSSRGAGTGELFF. The CDR3 region has the DNA TGTGCCAGCAGCTCCCGGGGGGCAGGCACCGGGGAGCTGTTTTTT.

The V and J genes are TRBV9 and TRBJ2-5; D gene ambiguous. V lost 4 bases to trimming and J lost 5 bases, with 9 bases between them. CDR1 is SGDLS and CDR2 is YYNGEE in the germline V gene. The CDR3 covers 12 residues. The CDR3 spells CASSSSPETQYF. The CDR3 region has the DNA TGTGCCAGCAGCTCAAGTCCGGAGACCCAGTACTTC.

This sequence joins TRBV7-8 and TRBJ1-2; possible D gene TRBD1, 5 bases. Germline-derived CDR1 and CDR2 are SGHVS and FQNEAQ. The CDR3 runs 14 residues. V was shortened by 5 bases and J by 0 bases, with 10 bases between the two germline ends. CDR3 in amino acids: CASSPDTANYGYTF. CDR3 DNA: TGTGCCAGCAGCCCGGACACAGCTAACTATGGCTACACCTTC.

The gene calls are TRBV5-1 and TRBJ2-3; 7 bases are a match to TRBD2. Germline assignment: CDR1 SGHRS and CDR2 YFSETQ. The CDR3 spans 13 residues. The ends lost 4 bases at V and 9 bases at J; junction bases unmatched: 8. As DNA, the CDR3 is TGCGCCAGCAGCGGCCTAACTAGCGACACGCAGTATTTT. This encodes CASSGLTSDTQYF.

This clone has only one observation. The chain couples TRBV18 to TRBJ2-1; maybe TRBD2 (5 bases). The CDR3 extends over 17 amino acids. Trimming took 3 bases from V and 7 from J, leaving 22 bases between them. Germline V gene lookup returns CDR1 KGHSH and CDR2 LQKENI. The CDR3 DNA reads TGTGCCAGCTCACCCCCCGGATCGGAGAGGAGGAAGAATGAGCAGTTCTTC. It codes for CASSPPGSERRKNEQFF. The full variable domain, with the rest looked up from reference TRBV18 and TRBJ2-1, is NAGVMQNPRHLVRRRGQEARLRCSPMKGHSHVYWYRQLPEEGLKFMVYLQKENIIDESGMPKERFSAEFPKEGPSILRIQQVVRGDSAAYFCASSPPGSERRKNEQFFGPGTRLTVL.

The J gene is TRBJ1-1, the V gene TRBV10-1; D may be TRBD1 (5 bases). The CDR3 has 14 amino acids. The V end was cut by 4 bases, the J end by 4 bases, with 13 bases between. The germline V gene encodes CDR1 WNHNN and CDR2 SYGVQD (reference sequence). The CDR3 protein is CASSGRSGPTEAFF. CDR3 DNA: TGCGCCAGCAGTGGACGGTCGGGACCCACTGAAGCTTTCTTT.

In this sample, this clone turned up a few times. The chain recombines TRBV6-4 with TRBJ2-3; D might be TRBD2 (5 bases). The germline V gene has CDR1 MRHNA and CDR2 SNTAGT. V dropped 2 bases and J dropped 4 bases, with 7 bases sitting between them. This CDR3 spans 13 amino acids. The CDR3 region has the DNA TGTGCCAGCAGTGACGGGAGTGCAGATACGCAGTATTTT. Its translation: CASSDGSADTQYF.

The chain carries TRBV5-1 and TRBJ2-7, with TRBD2 as a possible D gene (5 bases). Germline CDR1 is SGHRS and CDR2 is YFSETQ. The V gene lost 0 bases and the J gene lost 0 bases, with 10 bases spanning the gap. This CDR3 comprises 15 residues. Here the CDR3 DNA reads TGCGCCAGCAGCTTGGTCGGGGATTACTCCTACGAGCAGTACTTC. It specifies CASSLVGDYSYEQYF.

This clone was seen only once. The V call is TRBV19, the J call TRBJ1-2; 7 bases map to TRBD1. Losses at the gene ends were 4 bases for V and 0 bases for J; bases not matched to a gene: 5. Per germline, CDR1 LNHDA and CDR2 SQIVND (reference sequence). This CDR3 is built from 15 residues. The CDR3 region is CASSTDRDPNYGYTF. DNA for the CDR3: TGTGCCAGTAGTACCGACAGGGACCCTAACTATGGCTACACCTTC. Drawing the rest from reference TRBV19 and TRBJ1-2, the complete variable domain is DGGITQSPKYLFRKEGQNVTLSCEQNLNHDAMYWYRQDPGQGLRLIYYSQIVNDFQKGDIAEGYSVSREKKESFPLTVTSAQKNPTAFYLCASSTDRDPNYGYTFGSGTRLTVV.

The chain has TRBV7-2 and TRBJ2-3, with D unclear. V lost 0 bases, J lost 0 bases, and 10 bases lay in between. CDR1 SGHTA and CDR2 FQGNSA come from the germline V gene. The CDR3 sequence is 16 residues long. The CDR3 loop is CASSLALWRSTDTQYF. DNA for the CDR3: TGTGCCAGCAGCTTAGCGCTGTGGCGGAGCACAGATACGCAGTATTTT.

This chain joins TRBV5-4 and TRBJ1-1; D may be TRBD1 (6 bases). The CDR3 totals 13 residues. V lost 4 bases and J 3 bases, leaving 10 bases between the germline ends. Looked up from germline, CDR1 is SGHNT and CDR2 is YYREEE (reference sequence). For the CDR3, the DNA is TGTGCCAGCAGCCAGGGGAGGTACACTGAAGCTTTCTTT. It yields the protein CASSQGRYTEAFF.

This clone was seen just once. This chain connects TRBV7-9 to TRBJ2-1, with 7 bases lining up with TRBD1. The junction had 5 bases not matched to a gene; V was cut back by 6 bases and J by 6 bases. There are 13 residues in the CDR3. Germline lookup yields CDR1 SEHNR and CDR2 FQNEAQ (reference sequence). The DNA of the CDR3 is TGTGCCAGCAGGACAGGGTTGACCAATGAGCAGTTCTTC. Encoded protein: CASRTGLTNEQFF.

This chain uses TRBV5-6 with TRBJ2-2, with 8 bases lining up with TRBD2. V lost 0 bases to trimming and J lost 1 base; unmatched junction nucleotides: 2. The CDR3 is made up of 16 amino acids. The V gene's germline CDR1 is SGHDT and CDR2 YYEEEE. CDR3: CASSLASGRNTGELFF. The CDR3 DNA reads as TGTGCCAGCAGCTTGGCCAGCGGGAGGAACACCGGGGAGCTGTTTTTT.

The chain employs TRBV18 and TRBJ2-5, with D possibly being TRBD1 (6 bases). V gave up 4 bases and J gave up 2 bases, with 8 bases separating them. The CDR3 runs 13 residues. CDR1 and CDR2 from the germline V gene are KGHSH and LQKENI. CDR3 in amino acids: CASSLGTQETQYF. CDR3 sequence (DNA): TGTGCCAGCTCACTAGGGACACAAGAGACCCAGTACTTC.

The rearrangement uses TRBV19 and TRBJ2-7; TRBD2 aligns across 8 bases. The CDR3 runs to 17 residues. With 3 bases clipped from V and 4 bases from J, the junction kept 14 bases outside the gene matches. CDR1 is LNHDA, CDR2 SQIVND, per germline (reference sequence). CDR3 DNA: TGTGCCAGTAGTATCCCCTCCGGGAGGGCCTATTCTTACGAGCAGTACTTC. Its translation is CASSIPSGRAYSYEQYF.

This chain links TRBV11-2 with TRBJ1-1; D is uncertain. Trimming pared 5 bases from V and 2 bases from J, leaving 12 bases between. CDR3 size: 14 residues. Germline V gene sequence: CDR1 SGHAT, CDR2 FQNNGV. The CDR3: CASSLAGANTEAFF. The CDR3 bases are TGTGCCAGCAGCCTAGCAGGAGCTAACACTGAAGCTTTCTTT.